This T cell receptor (beta chain) was identified during a study of control samples from healthy donors and cancer patients. Assay: immunoSEQ multiplex PCR; the TCRdb copy retains only in-frame clones and omits some. This sample has some 250,000 clones, with roughly 82% found just once. Points on this clone: This sample includes further DNA sequences coding for the same CDR3.

The germline V and J ends were trimmed by 0 bases and 1 base, with 4 bases remaining between them. Germline loops: CDR1 SGHRS, CDR2 YFSETQ. There are 13 residues in the CDR3. The chain combines TRBV5-1 with TRBJ2-5, with D unclear. Sequenced material: PBMCs. The TCR originated in a woman aged 60-75 years with lung cancer. The CDR3 here is CASSLEFQETQYF. In DNA, the CDR3 is TGCGCCAGCAGCTTGGAATTCCAAGAGACCCAGTACTTC. The complete variable domain, with remaining parts taken from reference TRBV5-1 and TRBJ2-5, reads KAGVTQTPRYLIKTRGQQVTLSCSPISGHRSVSWYQQTPGQGLQFLFEYFSETQRNKGNFPGRFSGRQFSNSRSEMNVSTLELGDSALYLCASSLEFQETQYFGPGTRLLVL.